Sequencing of this T cell receptor beta chain was carried out in a study of cytomegalovirus exposure and HLA in healthy donors (dated by TCRdb to 2015 to 2018). At the level of the whole study: In an earlier analysis of under 600 of the donors, roughly 300 Gb of sequence data and 90 million to 130 million unique TCR beta sequences from about 179 million T cells were reported. Around 300 gigabases of sequencing data and approximately 80 million unique TCR sequences were included in an early release covering about 700 HLA-typed donors. Of the roughly 400 genotyped donors, over 70% fell in the genetic ancestry cluster associated with self-reported Caucasian donors. The study was designed to test whether signatures of past pathogen exposure could be identified by cataloging public T cell receptors. The study used immunosequencing to profile the T cell repertoires of approximately 690 subjects and linked those repertoires to cytomegalovirus serostatus. In addition to the first cohort of around 670 subjects, a separate validation cohort of 120 different subjects was used. High-throughput TCR immunosequencing, statistical association of individual TCRs with disease status, and machine learning were combined to predict cytomegalovirus infection status. In a later analysis, previously published TCR beta repertoires from 666 donors were re-analyzed and high-resolution HLA genotyping was added so that TCR occurrence patterns could be studied. Rather than using new phenotypic data, the later analysis identified candidate immune exposures from TCR beta sequences and from how often those sequences occurred across donors. To decide whether each TCR beta V gene segment behaved as functional or pseudogenic, an earlier analysis of some 600 of the donors relied on high-throughput TCR beta sequencing. Donor age, sex, ethnicity and CMV serostatus were collected together with the repertoire data. Genome-wide SNP genotypes for about three fifths of the roughly 670 donors were used in a later genetic analysis, which treated that subset as a discovery cohort. Every discovery cohort repertoire had been produced on one sequencing platform. Both class I and class II loci were covered by HLA typing, at four-digit resolution. Typing coverage differed by locus: A, B, C, DRB1 and DQB1 were typed in roughly 620-630 donors, DQA1 in 522, DPA1 in some 600, and DPB1 in 400 to 490. A handful of DR-DQ haplotypes were handled as single units for association and clustering because linkage in the cohort was strong. Across 398 genotyped donors of the cohort, an average of approximately 240,000 unique TCR beta nucleotide sequences per donor were sequenced, and roughly 20% of those sequences were non-productive. Overall study outcomes, separate from this receptor: When HLA alleles, especially DR and DQ, strongly co-occurred, TCR associations were difficult to assign to individual alleles. A cluster of highly shared sequence variants was judged likely to be a technical artifact of the sequencing pipeline. Correlated functional status among segregating V segments might be attributable to linkage disequilibrium, but an unknown experimental factor could not be ruled out. In the study, some 180 TCR beta chains were listed as associated with cytomegalovirus. According to the authors, the approach could potentially be generalized to other disease states and immunological phenotypes. For the cohort, immune exposure information was limited to CMV serostatus. In a later analysis, several top co-occurrence clusters were reported to appear linked to parvovirus B19, influenza, CMV and Epstein-Barr virus. Compared with the roughly 700-donor mean, donors in an Asian-associated ancestry cluster had fewer N-insertions in productive TCRs, according to a later genetic analysis. Some 15 rarely observed V segments, including chromosome 9 orphons, were excluded from the earlier analysis of a few hundred of the donors because counts were too low. A further reported finding was that TCR beta sequences accurately predicted the HLA-A and HLA-B alleles for most subjects in the first cohort. In a later genetic analysis, a missense DCLRE1C variant was associated with V-gene and J-gene trimming of TCR beta chains, and the association was replicated in an independent cohort. A later analysis found that TCR association rates varied across HLA loci, with DRB1 alleles showing the most associated TCRs and HLA-C alleles the fewest. Only TCR beta chains were sequenced in this cohort, and the absence of alpha or paired-chain data limited detectable features. Specific HLA alleles were associated with over 15,000 TCR beta sequences at a false discovery rate of 0.05 in a later analysis. Sequencing depth was assumed to be roughly uniform across donors in the presence/absence analyses, though that assumption may not hold. Broadly in line with IMGT annotations, most TCR beta V segments showed up in productive rearrangements about 87% or about 30% of the time in an earlier analysis of approximately 640 of the donors. HLA typing was unavailable for some donors at each locus, so association tests used only the typed subset. According to a later analysis, most CMV-associated TCR beta chains appeared to be HLA-restricted, and the HLA associations seemed to be driven largely by CMV exposure. Some IMGT-functional V segments, including TRBV6-2 and TRBV6-3, could not be distinguished by the 87-base-pair reads and were therefore excluded. The classifier was reported to diagnose cytomegalovirus status with high specificity and sensitivity in both the original and validation cohorts. Most TCR sequences were seen in very few donors, while some public TCRs were found in many individuals. Three of the identified cytomegalovirus-associated TCR beta chains were confirmed in vitro to be specific for cytomegalovirus antigens. In a later analysis, HLA-associated TCR beta chains showed more clonal expansion and lower generation probabilities than non-associated chains that were equally common.

A word on this clone: The specificity of this receptor is unknown. Base qualities are not provided; no much larger clone lies one nucleotide away.

V is pared back by 0 bases and J by 4 bases, with 7 bases lying between the germline termini. Looking up the germline V gene yields CDR1 MNHNS and CDR2 SASEGT. The CDR3 has 14 amino acids, counting the end cysteine and phenylalanine. Only CDR3 DNA remains: 42 bases, in frame from the first base. The library was generated by the immunoSEQ multiplex PCR assay. For the multiplex PCR, a mixture combining 60 forward primers for TCR Vbeta segments and 13 reverse primers for TCR Jbeta segments was used. The CDR3 region of rearranged TCR beta genes was amplified from genomic DNA by a multiplex PCR assay. On the Illumina HiSeq System, the amplified TCR beta libraries were sequenced as 87-base-pair reads. The study's processing was this. Across the 640 or so repertoires, a later analysis counted tens of millions of unique TCR beta chains, some 11 million of which were shared by at least two donors. A nearest-neighbor algorithm error-corrected the raw reads and collapsed the reads into unique sequences, merging closely related sequences to remove PCR and sequencing errors. V, D and J gene segments were assigned by aligning CDR3 sequences to IMGT reference sequences. For a sequence to be retained, a match of at least six nucleotides to both a V gene segment and a J gene segment was required. Rearrangements were classified as productive when the CDR3 lacked stop codons and remained in frame with V and J, and all other rearrangements were classified as non-productive. CDR3 was defined by IMGT convention, running from the second conserved V-encoded cysteine to the conserved J-encoded phenylalanine. The earlier analysis of 587 of the donors excluded sequences that lacked an unambiguous match to a single V gene segment. An earlier analysis of about 600 of the donors called V segments functional above 56.7% productive rearrangements and segregating when the between-donor standard deviation exceeded 5%. To diagnose cytomegalovirus status from the catalog of TCR beta chain sequences, a statistical classification framework was built. In a later analysis, V and J genes were assigned by comparing TCR nucleotide sequences against IMGT/GENE-DB human TR gene sequences. The TCRdist pipeline was used in a later analysis to assign CDR3 sequences and most-parsimonious VDJ recombination scenarios. In a later analysis, each TCR beta chain was defined by its CDR3 amino acid sequence together with its V-gene family, and reads lacking a unique V-gene family were excluded. In a later analysis, 500 to 650 highly shared, low-generation-probability nucleotide sequences were removed to address suspected cross-contamination and a sequencing artifact. In a later analysis, a clonal expansion index was calculated for each public chain from normalized within-repertoire ranks of inferred template counts. In a later analysis, generation probabilities were computed using a VDJ recombination model fitted to out-of-frame rearrangements, and the results were checked against IGoR. In a later analysis, TCR-TCR, TCR-HLA and TCR-CMV co-occurrence was scored with hypergeometric tests, and a repertoire-size bias correction was applied to TCR pairs. False discovery rates were estimated in a later analysis by permuting HLA or CMV assignments 20 times. In a later analysis, co-occurring TCRs were grouped using DBSCAN, and TCRdist sequence similarity was added for clustering within HLA-allele-positive subsets. For co-occurrence clustering, repertoires with fewer than 30,000 or more than 120,000 public chains were excluded, along with five or six repertoires with anomalous nucleotide sharing. The immuneACCESS repertoire file appears here via TCRdb, limited to in-frame rearrangements. These files lack a portion of the clones; in checked studies, under half of the deficit traces to unresolved V genes, and the cause of the others is not known. That table is the source of V, J and clone size, and D and trimming were worked out from the DNA. Across this sample there are about 200,000 clones, with approximately 78% seen only once. The ten largest clones represent about 2.6% of the sample.

The cohort was made up of approximately 700 healthy bone marrow donors. All cohort members were sampled while nominally healthy, although unrecorded immune exposures were likely present. The donor tested CMV seronegative and was one of the 352 seronegative cohort members. Each donor provided a peripheral blood sample, and peripheral blood mononuclear cells were used for TCR beta sequencing. The Qiagen DNeasy Blood Extraction Kit was used to extract genomic DNA from the blood cell samples. Specimen: PBMCs. The sequence derives from a woman in her thirties or forties in good health and CMV-seronegative. The chain couples TRBV6-1 to TRBJ1-3, with the D segment identity uncertain. The encoded CDR3 is CASSEAAVGNTIYF. The bases are TGTGCCAGCAGTGAAGCGGCCGTCGGAAACACCATATATTTT.